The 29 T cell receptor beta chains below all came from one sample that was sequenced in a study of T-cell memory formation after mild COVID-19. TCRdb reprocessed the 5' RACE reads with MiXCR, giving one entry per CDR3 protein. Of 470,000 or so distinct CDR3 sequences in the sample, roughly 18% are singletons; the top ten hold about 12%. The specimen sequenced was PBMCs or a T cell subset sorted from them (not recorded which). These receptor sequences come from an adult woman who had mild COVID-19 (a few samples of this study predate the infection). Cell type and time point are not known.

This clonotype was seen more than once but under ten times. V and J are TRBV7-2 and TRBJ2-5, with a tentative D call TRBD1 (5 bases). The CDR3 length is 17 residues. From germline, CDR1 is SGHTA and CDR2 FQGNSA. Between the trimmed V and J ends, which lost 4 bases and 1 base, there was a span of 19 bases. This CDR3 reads CASSSHRKGFGQETQYF. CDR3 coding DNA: TGTGCCAGCAGCTCTCATCGAAAGGGGTTCGGCCAAGAGACCCAGTACTTC.

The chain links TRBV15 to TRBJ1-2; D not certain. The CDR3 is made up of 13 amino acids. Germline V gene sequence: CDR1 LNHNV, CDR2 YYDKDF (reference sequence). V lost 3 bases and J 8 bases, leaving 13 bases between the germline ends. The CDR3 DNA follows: TGTGCCACCAGCAGGGGCGGACTTGTGGGCTACACCTTC. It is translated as CATSRGGLVGYTF.

CDR3 sequence: CASSSNLRANEQFF. In nucleotides, the CDR3 is TGTGCCAGCAGCTCTAACCTCAGGGCCAATGAGCAGTTCTTC. V is TRBV7-9 and J is TRBJ2-1; a possible D gene is TRBD1 (5 bases). V lost 4 bases to trimming and J lost 6 bases, with 13 bases between them. Germline CDR1 and CDR2: SEHNR and FQNEAQ (reference sequence). The CDR3 length is 14 residues.

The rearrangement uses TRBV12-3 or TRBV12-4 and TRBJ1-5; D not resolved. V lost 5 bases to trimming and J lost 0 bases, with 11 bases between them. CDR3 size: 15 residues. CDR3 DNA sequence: TGTGCCAGCAGTCAACTACAGCCTAGCAATCAGCCCCAGCATTTT. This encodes CASSQLQPSNQPQHF.

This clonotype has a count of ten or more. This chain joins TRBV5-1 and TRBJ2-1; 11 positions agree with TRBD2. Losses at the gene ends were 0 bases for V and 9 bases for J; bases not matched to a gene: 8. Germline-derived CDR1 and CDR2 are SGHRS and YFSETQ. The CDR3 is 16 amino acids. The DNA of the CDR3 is TGCGCCAGCAGCTTGGCCAAAACTAGCGGGGGCGGTGAGCAGTTCTTC. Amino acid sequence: CASSLAKTSGGGEQFF.

CDR3 sequence (DNA): TGTGCCTCTGGGACTTACTACAATGAGCAGTTCTTC. Its protein is CASGTYYNEQFF. The chain carries TRBV2 and TRBJ2-1; perhaps TRBD2 as D (6 bases). Trimming cost V 11 bases and J 3 bases, with 11 bases left between them. Per the germline V gene, CDR1 is SNHLY and CDR2 is FYNNEI. The CDR3 runs to 12 residues.

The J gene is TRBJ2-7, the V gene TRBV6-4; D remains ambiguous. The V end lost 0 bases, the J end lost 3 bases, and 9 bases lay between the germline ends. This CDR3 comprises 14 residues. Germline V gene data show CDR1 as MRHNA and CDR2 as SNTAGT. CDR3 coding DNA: TGTGCCAGCAGTGACTCGTGGCAGATCTACGAGCAGTACTTC. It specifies CASSDSWQIYEQYF.

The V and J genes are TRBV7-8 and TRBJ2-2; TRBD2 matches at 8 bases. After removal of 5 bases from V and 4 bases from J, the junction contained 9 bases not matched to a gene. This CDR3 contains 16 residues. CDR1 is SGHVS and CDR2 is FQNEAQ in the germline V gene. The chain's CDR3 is CASSPTKRGPTGELFF. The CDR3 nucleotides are TGTGCCAGCAGCCCGACTAAGCGGGGGCCCACCGGGGAGCTGTTTTTT.

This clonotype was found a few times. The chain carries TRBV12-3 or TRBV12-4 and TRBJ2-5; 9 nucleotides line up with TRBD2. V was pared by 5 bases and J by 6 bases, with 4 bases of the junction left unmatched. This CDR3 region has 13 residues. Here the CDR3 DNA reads TGTGCCAGCAGTCAAGCGGGGGGCCAGACCCAGTACTTC. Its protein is CASSQAGGQTQYF.

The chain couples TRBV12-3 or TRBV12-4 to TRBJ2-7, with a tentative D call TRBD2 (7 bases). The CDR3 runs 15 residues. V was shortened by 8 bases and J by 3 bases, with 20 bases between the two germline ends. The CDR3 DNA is TGTGCCAGCGGGGGAGGGCCAGGGGCGATCTACGAGCAGTACTTC. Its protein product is CASGGGPGAIYEQYF.

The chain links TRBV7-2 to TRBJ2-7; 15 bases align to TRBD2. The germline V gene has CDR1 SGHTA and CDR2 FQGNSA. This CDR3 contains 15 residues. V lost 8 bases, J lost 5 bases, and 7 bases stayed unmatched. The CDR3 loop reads CASCSRTSGRDEQYF. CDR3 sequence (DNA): TGTGCCAGCTGCTCCCGGACTAGCGGGAGGGACGAGCAGTACTTC.

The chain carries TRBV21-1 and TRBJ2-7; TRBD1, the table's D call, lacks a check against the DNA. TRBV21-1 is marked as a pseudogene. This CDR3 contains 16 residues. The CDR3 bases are TGTGCCAGCAGCCCCCTGGGCCTAGAGGAGTTCTACGAGCAGTACTTC. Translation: CASSPLGLEEFYEQYF.

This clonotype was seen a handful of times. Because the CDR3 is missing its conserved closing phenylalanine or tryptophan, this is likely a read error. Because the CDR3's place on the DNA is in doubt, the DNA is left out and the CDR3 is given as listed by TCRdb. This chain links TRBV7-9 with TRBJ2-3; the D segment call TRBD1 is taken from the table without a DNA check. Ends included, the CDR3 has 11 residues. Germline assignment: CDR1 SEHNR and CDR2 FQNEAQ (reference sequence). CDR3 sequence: CASSQAGAILI.

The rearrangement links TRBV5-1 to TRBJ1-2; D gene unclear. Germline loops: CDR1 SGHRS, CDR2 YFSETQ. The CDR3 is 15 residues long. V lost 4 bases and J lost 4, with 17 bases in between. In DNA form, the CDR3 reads TGCGCCAGCAGCAGCCCGGGAGAGGGTAGCTATGGCTACACCTTC. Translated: CASSSPGEGSYGYTF.

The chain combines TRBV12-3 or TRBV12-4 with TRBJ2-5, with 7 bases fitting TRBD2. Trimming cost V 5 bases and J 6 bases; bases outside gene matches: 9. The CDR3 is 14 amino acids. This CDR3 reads CASSPGGGGKTQYF. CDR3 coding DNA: TGTGCCAGCAGTCCTGGGGGGGGGGGTAAGACCCAGTACTTC.

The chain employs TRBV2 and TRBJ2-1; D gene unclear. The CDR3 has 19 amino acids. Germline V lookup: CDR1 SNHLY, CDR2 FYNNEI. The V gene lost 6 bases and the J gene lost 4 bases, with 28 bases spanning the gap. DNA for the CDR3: TGTGCCAGCAGGAATCTCGTTGGTCCAGATTCGAGTCCATACAATGAGCAGTTCTTC. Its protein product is CASRNLVGPDSSPYNEQFF.

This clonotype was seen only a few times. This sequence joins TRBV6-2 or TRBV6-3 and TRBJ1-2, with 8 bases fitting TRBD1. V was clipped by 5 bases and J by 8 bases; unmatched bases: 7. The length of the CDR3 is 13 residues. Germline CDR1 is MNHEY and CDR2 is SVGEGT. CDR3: CASSLGQGRGYTF. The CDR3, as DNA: TGTGCCAGCAGTCTCGGACAGGGTCGCGGCTACACCTTC.

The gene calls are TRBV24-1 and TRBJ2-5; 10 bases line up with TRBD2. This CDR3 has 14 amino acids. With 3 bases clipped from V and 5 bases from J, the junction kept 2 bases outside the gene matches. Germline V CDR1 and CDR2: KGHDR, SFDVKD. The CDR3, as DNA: TGTGCCACCAGTGATACACTAGCGGGGGAGACCCAGTACTTC. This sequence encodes CATSDTLAGETQYF.

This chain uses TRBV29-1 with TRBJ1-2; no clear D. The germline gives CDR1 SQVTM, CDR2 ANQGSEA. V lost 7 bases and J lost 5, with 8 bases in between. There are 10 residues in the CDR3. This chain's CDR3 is CSAGVYGYTF. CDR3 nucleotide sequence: TGCAGCGCTGGTGTATATGGCTACACCTTC.

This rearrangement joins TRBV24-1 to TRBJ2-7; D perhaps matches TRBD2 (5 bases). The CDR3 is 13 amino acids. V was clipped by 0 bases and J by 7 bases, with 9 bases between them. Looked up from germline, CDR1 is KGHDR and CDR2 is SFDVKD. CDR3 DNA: TGTGCCACCAGTGATTTGAACCGCGGGGAGCAGTACTTC. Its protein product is CATSDLNRGEQYF.

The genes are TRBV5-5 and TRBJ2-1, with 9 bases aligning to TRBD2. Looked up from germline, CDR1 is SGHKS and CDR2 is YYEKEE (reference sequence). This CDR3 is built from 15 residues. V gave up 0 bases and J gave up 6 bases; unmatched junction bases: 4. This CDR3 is CASSLEGLATNEQFF. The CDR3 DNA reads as TGTGCCAGCAGCTTGGAGGGACTAGCCACCAATGAGCAGTTCTTC.

This CDR3 is CATSDLQTGSDTQYF. The CDR3 coding sequence is TGTGCCACCAGTGATTTGCAAACAGGGTCAGATACGCAGTATTTT. V usage is TRBV24-1 and J usage is TRBJ2-3, with D maybe TRBD1 (6 bases). V lost 0 bases and J 4 bases, leaving 10 bases between the germline ends. The CDR3 extends over 15 amino acids. CDR1 KGHDR and CDR2 SFDVKD come from the germline V gene.

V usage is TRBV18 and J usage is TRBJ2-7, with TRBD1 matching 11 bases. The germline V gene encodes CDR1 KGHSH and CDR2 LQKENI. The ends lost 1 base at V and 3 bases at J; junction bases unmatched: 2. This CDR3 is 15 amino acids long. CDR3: CASSPLGQGGYEQYF. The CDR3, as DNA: TGTGCCAGCTCACCACTGGGACAGGGGGGCTACGAGCAGTACTTC. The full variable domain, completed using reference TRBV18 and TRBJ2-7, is NAGVMQNPRHLVRRRGQEARLRCSPMKGHSHVYWYRQLPEEGLKFMVYLQKENIIDESGMPKERFSAEFPKEGPSILRIQQVVRGDSAAYFCASSPLGQGGYEQYFGPGTRLTVT.

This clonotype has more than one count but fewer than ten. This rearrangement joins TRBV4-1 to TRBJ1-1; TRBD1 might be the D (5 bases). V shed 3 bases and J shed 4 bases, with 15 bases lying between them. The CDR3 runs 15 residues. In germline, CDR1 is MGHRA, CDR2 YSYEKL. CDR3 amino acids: CASSQDPTEGTEAFF. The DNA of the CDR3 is TGCGCCAGCAGCCAGGATCCGACAGAGGGCACTGAAGCTTTCTTT.

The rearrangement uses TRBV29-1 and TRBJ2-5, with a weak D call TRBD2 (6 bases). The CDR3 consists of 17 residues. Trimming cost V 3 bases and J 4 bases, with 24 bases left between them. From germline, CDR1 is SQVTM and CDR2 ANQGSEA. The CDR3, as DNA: TGCAGCGTTGATCGGGAGAACAACTGGGGCTCGGGAGAGACCCAGTACTTC. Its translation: CSVDRENNWGSGETQYF.

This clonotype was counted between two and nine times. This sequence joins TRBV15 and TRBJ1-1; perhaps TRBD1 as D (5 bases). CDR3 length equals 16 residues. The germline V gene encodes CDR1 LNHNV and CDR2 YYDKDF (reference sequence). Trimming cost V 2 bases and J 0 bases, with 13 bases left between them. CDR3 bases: TGTGCCACCAGCAGATACCCGGGGGGGTTGAACACTGAAGCTTTCTTT. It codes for CATSRYPGGLNTEAFF.

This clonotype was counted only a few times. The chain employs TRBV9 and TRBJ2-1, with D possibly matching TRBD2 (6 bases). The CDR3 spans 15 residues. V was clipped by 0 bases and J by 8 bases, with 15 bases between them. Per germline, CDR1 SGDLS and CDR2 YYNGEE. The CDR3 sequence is CASSVGGLLLDEQFF. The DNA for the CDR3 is TGTGCCAGCAGCGTAGGGGGACTCCTCCTCGATGAGCAGTTCTTC.

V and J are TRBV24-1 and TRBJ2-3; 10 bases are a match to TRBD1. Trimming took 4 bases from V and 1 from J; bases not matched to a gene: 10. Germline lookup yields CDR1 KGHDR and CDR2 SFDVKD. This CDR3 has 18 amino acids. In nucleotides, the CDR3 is TGTGCCACCAGTGACCTTGGGACAGGGGCAAAACGCACAGATACGCAGTATTTT. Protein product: CATSDLGTGAKRTDTQYF.

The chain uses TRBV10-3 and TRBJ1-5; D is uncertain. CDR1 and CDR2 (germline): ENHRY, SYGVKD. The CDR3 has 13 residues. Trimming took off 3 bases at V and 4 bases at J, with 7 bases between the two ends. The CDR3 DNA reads TGTGCCATCAGTGAAAATGGGAATCAGCCCCAGCATTTT. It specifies CAISENGNQPQHF.